This T cell receptor (beta chain) was profiled in a study of blood T cells in healthy people across ages. The CDR3 contains 16 residues. Trimming removed 3 bases from V and 8 bases from J; junction bases left unmatched: 9. CDR1 is KGHSH and CDR2 is LQKENI in the germline V gene. The use of a sample-barcoded 5' primer and a J-beta primer mix characterized a second PCR of 7 to 11 cycles. Tags on each cDNA molecule came from a template-switch adaptor with 12 random nucleotides. Each CDR3 protein gets one entry after TCRdb re-called the 5' RACE reads with MiXCR. The table has 1.5 million to 2 million distinct CDR3 sequences, roughly 28% seen once. General study results and limits: Age brought a roughly linear fall in TCR beta diversity measured per million T cells. The unsorted PBMCs prevented any conclusive comparison of naive versus antigen-experienced cells.

Extracted total RNA amounted to at least 5.5 micrograms for each sample. There are a few counts of this clonotype. Antigen unknown. This sequence originates from a woman between 25 and 40 years old in good health. The specimen sequenced was blood. The rearrangement uses TRBV18 and TRBJ2-1, with TRBD2 matching over 11 bases. The CDR3 coding sequence is TGTGCCAGCTCACCCGGCGGGACTAGCGGTGGTGATGAGCAGTTCTTC. Translating gives CASSPGGTSGGDEQFF.